This T cell receptor (beta chain) was captured by sequencing in a study of response to subunit inactivated influenza vaccine. Study-level results: T cells newly recruited by each seasonal influenza vaccination are few, the authors suggested.

Of note for this clonotype: Its antigen is unknown.

The CDR3 consists of 16 residues. Germline V gene data show CDR1 as SGHTA and CDR2 as FQGNSA. With 3 bases removed from V and 2 bases from J, the gap between germline ends came to 14 bases. TCRdb called the RT-PCR reads again in MiXCR, with one record for every CDR3 protein. Of 160,000 or so distinct CDR3 sequences listed, about 11% are singletons. This rearrangement joins TRBV7-2 to TRBJ2-1; D is ambiguous. The source is a man aged 45-65 years who received an inactivated influenza vaccine. Sample: non-naive T cells sorted from PBMCs, taken 45 days after vaccination. The CDR3, as DNA: TGTGCCAGCAGCTTTTTGGCCCTCCCCCCCTACAATGAGCAGTTCTTC. It codes for CASSFLALPPYNEQFF.